Listed below are T cell receptor beta chains from one sample, sequenced in a study of T cells expressing NK-cell markers. Using the 5' RACE reads, TCRdb records one entry per CDR3 protein without DNA. The listing records hundreds of thousands of distinct CDR3 sequences. Sequencing was carried out using blood T cells: a sorted CD56 or NKG2C T cell subset, CD4+ or CD8+ T cells, or bulk PBMC T cells (not recorded which). Receptor source: a man aged 18-75 years in good health. Both conserved end residues are part of each CDR3. The order of the fields is V gene, J gene, CDR3 protein.

v_call: TRBV6-2/TRBV6-3; j_call: TRBJ2-3; cdr3_aa: CASRSGTSTDTQYF
v_call: TRBV11-3; j_call: TRBJ2-3; cdr3_aa: CASSFGVLGTDTQYF
v_call: TRBV3-1; j_call: TRBJ2-3; cdr3_aa: CASSRRLGTRSTDTQYF
v_call: TRBV14; j_call: TRBJ2-7; cdr3_aa: CASSQDGGVSEQYF
v_call: TRBV24-1; j_call: TRBJ2-2; cdr3_aa: CATSGHRGSEANTGELFF
v_call: TRBV20-1; j_call: TRBJ2-3; cdr3_aa: CSARDSERGTDTQYF
v_call: TRBV5-5; j_call: TRBJ1-2; cdr3_aa: CASSFQQGLGGYGYTF
v_call: TRBV5-5; j_call: TRBJ1-1; cdr3_aa: CASSGGQGLMNTEAFF
v_call: TRBV7-9; j_call: TRBJ2-1; cdr3_aa: CASSLEGRGWYNEQFF
v_call: TRBV21-1; j_call: TRBJ2-1; cdr3_aa: CASSTGDPSEQFF
v_call: TRBV20-1; j_call: TRBJ2-5; cdr3_aa: CSALLTSGGARETQYF
v_call: TRBV6-2/TRBV6-3; j_call: TRBJ2-7; cdr3_aa: CASSRSRGSNYEQYF
v_call: TRBV25-1; j_call: TRBJ1-5; cdr3_aa: CASSAITQVEYSNQPQHF
v_call: TRBV7-9; j_call: TRBJ2-2; cdr3_aa: CASSYRQGRGTGELFF
v_call: TRBV24-1; j_call: TRBJ2-7; cdr3_aa: CATSDPQFMEQYF
v_call: TRBV15; j_call: TRBJ1-4; cdr3_aa: CATSRGQGIGEKLFF
v_call: TRBV14; j_call: TRBJ2-7; cdr3_aa: CASSQVITSEQYF
v_call: TRBV6-1; j_call: TRBJ1-1; cdr3_aa: CASSEDRVLNTEAFF
v_call: TRBV7-2; j_call: TRBJ2-5; cdr3_aa: CASSLGPGLAGGETQYF
v_call: TRBV5-6; j_call: TRBJ1-5; cdr3_aa: CASSRRNQPQHF
v_call: TRBV6-5; j_call: TRBJ1-2; cdr3_aa: CASSYSEGGTYGYTF
v_call: TRBV10-2; j_call: TRBJ2-2; cdr3_aa: CASRATGGRYTGELFF
v_call: TRBV3-1; j_call: TRBJ2-2; cdr3_aa: CASSLPQGELFF
v_call: TRBV7-3; j_call: TRBJ2-1; cdr3_aa: CASSPGLAGGNEQFF
v_call: TRBV12-3/TRBV12-4; j_call: TRBJ2-1; cdr3_aa: CASSTRTSIFYNEQFF
v_call: TRBV20-1; j_call: TRBJ1-4; cdr3_aa: CSARVQGRSATNEKLFF
v_call: TRBV9; j_call: TRBJ1-5; cdr3_aa: CASSPGVIEVGQPQHF
v_call: TRBV20-1; j_call: TRBJ1-2; cdr3_aa: CSARVGYGYTF
v_call: TRBV2; j_call: TRBJ1-1; cdr3_aa: CASSKTDTLLAFF
v_call: TRBV3-1; j_call: TRBJ2-1; cdr3_aa: CASSQGVAGAGYNEQFF
v_call: TRBV2; j_call: TRBJ2-1; cdr3_aa: CASSPSVPGGNEQFF
v_call: TRBV28; j_call: TRBJ2-3; cdr3_aa: CASTSFVGRRGYGTQYF
v_call: TRBV29-1; j_call: TRBJ2-7; cdr3_aa: CSIRREDNSYEQYF
v_call: TRBV7-9; j_call: TRBJ2-4; cdr3_aa: CASSTSGTYIQYF
v_call: TRBV6-1; j_call: TRBJ2-1; cdr3_aa: CASSLASFSNEQFF
v_call: TRBV24-1; j_call: TRBJ2-3; cdr3_aa: CATSRAENPTDTQYF
v_call: TRBV12-3/TRBV12-4; j_call: TRBJ2-7; cdr3_aa: CASSVSASAGGHYEQYF
v_call: TRBV29-1; j_call: TRBJ2-7; cdr3_aa: CSAGRTGGREQYF
v_call: TRBV5-1; j_call: TRBJ2-7; cdr3_aa: CASSHKSGVLYEQYF
v_call: TRBV6-2/TRBV6-3; j_call: TRBJ2-2; cdr3_aa: CASSYGGEDTGELFF
v_call: TRBV28; j_call: TRBJ2-5; cdr3_aa: CASSSSGGPKETQYF
v_call: TRBV9; j_call: TRBJ2-1; cdr3_aa: CASSVGGLSYNEQFF
v_call: TRBV6-4; j_call: TRBJ2-7; cdr3_aa: CASSESPGGKQYF
v_call: TRBV14; j_call: TRBJ1-3; cdr3_aa: CASSEGQRLSIYF
v_call: TRBV28; j_call: TRBJ2-7; cdr3_aa: CASSSWTLGDEQYF
v_call: TRBV12-3/TRBV12-4; j_call: TRBJ2-1; cdr3_aa: CASSRGLAGGKEFF
v_call: TRBV19; j_call: TRBJ2-1; cdr3_aa: CASSRTGEDNEQFF
v_call: TRBV12-3/TRBV12-4; j_call: TRBJ2-1; cdr3_aa: CASSPRQGDEQFF
v_call: TRBV5-1; j_call: TRBJ2-2; cdr3_aa: CASSLLQGWTGELFF
v_call: TRBV9; j_call: TRBJ2-5; cdr3_aa: CASSWGEGAETQYF
v_call: TRBV11-2; j_call: TRBJ1-3; cdr3_aa: CASSFPRQVKTGNTIYF
v_call: TRBV20-1; j_call: TRBJ1-1; cdr3_aa: CSAGKGLVGTEAFF
v_call: TRBV6-5; j_call: TRBJ1-6; cdr3_aa: CASSYEQSISPLHF
v_call: TRBV30; j_call: TRBJ2-2; cdr3_aa: CAWSPRVTGELFF
v_call: TRBV20-1; j_call: TRBJ2-4; cdr3_aa: CSARELAGGRGAKNIQYF